The present TCR beta chain was sequenced within a study of blood T cell repertoires in COVID-19. Turning to the study itself: Specimens from acute and convalescent COVID-19 originated in the United States, Italy and Spain. In each case, the material was cDNA or gDNA derived from T cells, B-cell-depleted T cells, or PBMCs.

J gave up 7 bases and V 5 bases, and 6 bases lay outside the gene matches. This CDR3 spans 14 amino acids. The germline CDR1 and CDR2 sequences are LNHDA and SQIVND (reference sequence). In the original analysis: Estimates of nucleated cell counts were drawn from the amplification of reference gene primers. Data came from immunoSEQ multiplex PCR; TCRdb stores just in-frame clones and leaves some out. V and J calls and clone size follow that table, whereas D and trimming were derived from the DNA. This table holds 120,000 or so clones, 88% found once. This sequence joins TRBV19 and TRBJ1-5, with 9 nucleotides matching TRBD1. The specimen was peripheral blood. The clonotype originates from a human donor in a cohort sampled during active COVID-19. The CDR3 sequence is CASSPGTGQQPQHF. The CDR3 DNA reads TGTGCCAGTAGTCCGGGGACAGGGCAGCAGCCCCAGCATTTT.